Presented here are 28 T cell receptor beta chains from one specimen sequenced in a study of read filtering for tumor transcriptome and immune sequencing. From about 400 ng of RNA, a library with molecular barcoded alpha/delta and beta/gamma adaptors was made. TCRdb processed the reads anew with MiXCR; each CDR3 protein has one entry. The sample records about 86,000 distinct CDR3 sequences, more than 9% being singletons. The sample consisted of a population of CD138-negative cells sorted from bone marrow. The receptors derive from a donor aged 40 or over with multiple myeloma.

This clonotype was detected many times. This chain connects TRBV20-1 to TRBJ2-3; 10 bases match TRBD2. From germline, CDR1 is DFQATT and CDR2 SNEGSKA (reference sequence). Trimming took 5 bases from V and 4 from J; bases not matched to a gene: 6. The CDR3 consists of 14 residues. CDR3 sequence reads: CSAPLAGVSDTQYF. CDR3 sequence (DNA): TGCAGTGCTCCTCTAGCGGGAGTGTCAGATACGCAGTATTTT.

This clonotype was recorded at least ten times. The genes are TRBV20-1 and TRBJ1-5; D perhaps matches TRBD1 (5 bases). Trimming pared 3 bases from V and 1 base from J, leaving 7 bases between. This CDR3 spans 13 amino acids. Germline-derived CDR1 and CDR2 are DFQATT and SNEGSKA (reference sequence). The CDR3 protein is CSARGPSNQPQHF. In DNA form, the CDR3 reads TGCAGTGCTAGGGGGCCCAGCAATCAGCCCCAGCATTTT.

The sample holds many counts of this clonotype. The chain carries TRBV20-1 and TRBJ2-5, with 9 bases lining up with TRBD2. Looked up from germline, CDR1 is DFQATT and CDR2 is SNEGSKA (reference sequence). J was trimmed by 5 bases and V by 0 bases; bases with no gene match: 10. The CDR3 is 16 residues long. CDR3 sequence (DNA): TGCAGTGCTAGAGATTGGCGGGAGGGCTCTTTTGAGACCCAGTACTTC. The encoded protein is CSARDWREGSFETQYF.

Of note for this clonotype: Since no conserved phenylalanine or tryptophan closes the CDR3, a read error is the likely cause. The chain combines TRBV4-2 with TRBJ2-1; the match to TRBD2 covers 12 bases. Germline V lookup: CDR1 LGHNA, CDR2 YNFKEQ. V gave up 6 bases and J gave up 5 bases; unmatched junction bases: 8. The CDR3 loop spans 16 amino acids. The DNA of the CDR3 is TGTGCCAGCAGTACGGCTAGCGGGAGGGAAGACAATGAGCAGTTCCTC. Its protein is CASSTASGREDNEQFL.

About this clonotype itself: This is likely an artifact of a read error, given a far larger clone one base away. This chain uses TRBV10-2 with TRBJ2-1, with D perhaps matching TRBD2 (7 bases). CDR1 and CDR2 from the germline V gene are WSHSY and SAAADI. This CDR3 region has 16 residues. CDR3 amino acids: CASSESNRGGHKEQFF. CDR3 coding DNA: TGCGCCAGCAGTGAGTCGAATAGGGGGGGTCACAAGGAGCAGTTCTTC.

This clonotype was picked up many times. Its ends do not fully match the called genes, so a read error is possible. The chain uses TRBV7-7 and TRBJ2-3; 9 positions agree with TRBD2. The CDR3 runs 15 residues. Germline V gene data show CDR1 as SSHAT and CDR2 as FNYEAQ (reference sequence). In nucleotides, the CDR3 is TGTGCTAGCAGCTTGCGGGAGGGTCCAACAGATACGCAGTATTTT. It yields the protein CASSLREGPTDTQYF.

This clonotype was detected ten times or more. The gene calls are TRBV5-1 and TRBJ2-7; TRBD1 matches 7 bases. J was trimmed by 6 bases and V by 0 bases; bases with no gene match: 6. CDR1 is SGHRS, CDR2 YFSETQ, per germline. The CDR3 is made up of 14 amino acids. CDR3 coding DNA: TGCGCCAGCAGCTTGGGGAATACAGGGGTCGAGCAGTACTTC. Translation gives CASSLGNTGVEQYF.

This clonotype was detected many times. For the CDR3, the DNA is TGTGCCAGCAGCTTGGAGGGACTACCGAGGCATGAGCAGTTCTTC. Translation: CASSLEGLPRHEQFF. The chain has TRBV5-5 and TRBJ2-1; 7 bases agree with TRBD2. The germline V gene has CDR1 SGHKS and CDR2 YYEKEE (reference sequence). The CDR3 loop spans 15 amino acids. Trimming at V came to 0 bases and at J to 8 bases, leaving 8 bases not matched to a gene.

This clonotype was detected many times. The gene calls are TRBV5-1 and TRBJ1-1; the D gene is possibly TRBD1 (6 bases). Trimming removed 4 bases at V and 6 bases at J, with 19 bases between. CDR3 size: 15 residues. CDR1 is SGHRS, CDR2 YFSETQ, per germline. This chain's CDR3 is CASSRLDGGSSEAFF. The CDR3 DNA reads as TGCGCCAGCAGCCGGCTGGACGGGGGCTCTTCTGAAGCTTTCTTT.

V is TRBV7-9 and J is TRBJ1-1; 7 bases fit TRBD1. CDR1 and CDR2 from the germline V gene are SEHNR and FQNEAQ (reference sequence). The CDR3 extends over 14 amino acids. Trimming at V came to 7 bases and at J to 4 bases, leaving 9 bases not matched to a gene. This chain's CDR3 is CASTKGQVSTEAFF. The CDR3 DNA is TGTGCCAGCACCAAAGGACAGGTGAGCACTGAAGCTTTCTTT.

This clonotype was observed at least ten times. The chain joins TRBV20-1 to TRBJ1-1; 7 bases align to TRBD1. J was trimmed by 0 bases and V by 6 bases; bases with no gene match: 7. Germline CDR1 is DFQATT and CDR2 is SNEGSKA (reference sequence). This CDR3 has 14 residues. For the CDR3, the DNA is TGCAGTGCCCGGGAGGGGGCTGTGAACACTGAAGCTTTCTTT. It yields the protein CSAREGAVNTEAFF.

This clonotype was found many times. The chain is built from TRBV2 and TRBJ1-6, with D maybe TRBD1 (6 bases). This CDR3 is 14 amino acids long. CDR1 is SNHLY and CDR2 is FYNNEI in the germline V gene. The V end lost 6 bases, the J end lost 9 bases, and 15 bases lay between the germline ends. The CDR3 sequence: CASRLDSPGSPLHF. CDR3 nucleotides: TGTGCCAGCAGATTGGACAGCCCCGGTTCACCCCTCCACTTT.

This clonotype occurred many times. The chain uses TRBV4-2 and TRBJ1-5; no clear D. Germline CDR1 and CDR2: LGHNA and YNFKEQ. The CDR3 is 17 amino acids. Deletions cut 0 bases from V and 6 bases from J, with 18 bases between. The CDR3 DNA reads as TGTGCCAGCAGCCAAGATGGTCTGGCAGCTATTAGTCAGCCCCAGCATTTT. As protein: CASSQDGLAAISQPQHF.

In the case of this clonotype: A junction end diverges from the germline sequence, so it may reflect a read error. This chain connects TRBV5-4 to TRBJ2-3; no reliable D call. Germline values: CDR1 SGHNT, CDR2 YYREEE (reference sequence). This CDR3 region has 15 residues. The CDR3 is CTSSFPLGRTDTQYF. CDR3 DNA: TGTACCAGCAGCTTCCCATTAGGCCGCACAGACACGCAGTATTTT. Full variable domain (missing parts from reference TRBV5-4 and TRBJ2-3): ETGVTQSPTHLIKTRGQQVTLRCSSQSGHNTVSWYQQALGQGPQFIFQYYREEENGRGNFPPRFSGLQFPNYSSELNVNALELDDSALYLCTSSFPLGRTDTQYFGPGTRLTVL.

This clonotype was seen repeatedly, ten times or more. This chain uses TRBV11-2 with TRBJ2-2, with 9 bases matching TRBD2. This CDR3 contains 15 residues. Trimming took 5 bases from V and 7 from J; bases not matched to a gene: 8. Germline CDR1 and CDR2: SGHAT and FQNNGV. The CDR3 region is CASSRGRAGDGELFF. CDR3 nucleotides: TGTGCCAGCAGCCGCGGGAGGGCCGGGGACGGGGAGCTGTTTTTT.

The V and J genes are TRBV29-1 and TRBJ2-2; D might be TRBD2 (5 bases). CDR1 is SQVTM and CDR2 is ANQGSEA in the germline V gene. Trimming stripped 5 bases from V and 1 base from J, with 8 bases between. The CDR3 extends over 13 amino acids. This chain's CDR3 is CSVREGNTGELFF. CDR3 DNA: TGCAGCGTTCGGGAAGGGAACACCGGGGAGCTGTTTTTT.

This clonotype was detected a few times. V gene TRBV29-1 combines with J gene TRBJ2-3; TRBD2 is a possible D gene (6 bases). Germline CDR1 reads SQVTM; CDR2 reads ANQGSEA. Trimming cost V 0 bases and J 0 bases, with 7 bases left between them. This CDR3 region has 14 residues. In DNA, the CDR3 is TGCAGCGTTGAAGATAGCGGTAGCACAGATACGCAGTATTTT. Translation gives CSVEDSGSTDTQYF.

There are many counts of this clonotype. In DNA form, the CDR3 reads TGCGCCAGCAGCTTGTCTCCAGGGGGTGTATCGAACACCGGGGAGCTGTTTTTT. Its protein is CASSLSPGGVSNTGELFF. The J gene is TRBJ2-2, the V gene TRBV5-1, with 7 bases lining up with TRBD1. The CDR3 totals 18 residues. With V trimmed by 1 base and J by 0 bases, 9 bases remained unmatched. CDR1 SGHRS and CDR2 YFSETQ come from the germline V gene.

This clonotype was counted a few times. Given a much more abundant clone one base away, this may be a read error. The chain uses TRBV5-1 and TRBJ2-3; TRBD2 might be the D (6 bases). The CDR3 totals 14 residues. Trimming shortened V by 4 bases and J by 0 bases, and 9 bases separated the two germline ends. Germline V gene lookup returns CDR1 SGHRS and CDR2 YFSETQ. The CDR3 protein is CASSRGLSTDTQYF. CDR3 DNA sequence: TGCGCCAGCAGCCGGGGACTCAGCACAGATACGCAGTATTTT. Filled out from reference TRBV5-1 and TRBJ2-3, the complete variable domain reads KAGVTQTPRYLIKTRGQQVTLSCSPISGHRSVSWYQQTPGQGLQFLFEYFSETQRNKGNFPGRFSGRQFSNSRSEMNVSTLELGDSALYLCASSRGLSTDTQYFGPGTRLTVL.

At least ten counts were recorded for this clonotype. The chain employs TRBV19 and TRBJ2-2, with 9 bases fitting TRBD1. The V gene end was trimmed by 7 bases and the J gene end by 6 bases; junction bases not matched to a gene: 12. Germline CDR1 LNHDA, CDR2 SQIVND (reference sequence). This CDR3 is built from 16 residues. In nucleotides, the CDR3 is TGTGCCAGTAATCACCCCGGGACAGGGATTCCCGGGGAGCTGTTTTTT. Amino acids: CASNHPGTGIPGELFF.

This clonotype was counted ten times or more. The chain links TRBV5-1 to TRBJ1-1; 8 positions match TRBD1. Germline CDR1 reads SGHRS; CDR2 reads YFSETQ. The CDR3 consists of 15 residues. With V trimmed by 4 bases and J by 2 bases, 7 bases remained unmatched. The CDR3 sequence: CASSTPGTGNTEAFF. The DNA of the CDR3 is TGCGCCAGCAGCACTCCCGGGACAGGAAACACTGAAGCTTTCTTT.

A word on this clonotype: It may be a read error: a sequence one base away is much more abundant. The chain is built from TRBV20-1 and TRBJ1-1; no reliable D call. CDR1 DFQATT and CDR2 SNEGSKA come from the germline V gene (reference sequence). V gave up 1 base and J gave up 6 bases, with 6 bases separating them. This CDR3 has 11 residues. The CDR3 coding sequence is TGCAGTGCTAGAGCGGGTCCTGAAGCTTTCTTT. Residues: CSARAGPEAFF.

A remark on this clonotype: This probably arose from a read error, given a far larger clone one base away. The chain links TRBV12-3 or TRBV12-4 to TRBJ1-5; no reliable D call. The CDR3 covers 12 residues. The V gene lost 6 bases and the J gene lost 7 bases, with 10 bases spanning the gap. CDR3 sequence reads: CASRSSWQPQHF. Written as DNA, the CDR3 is TGTGCCAGCAGAAGCTCGTGGCAGCCCCAGCATTTT.

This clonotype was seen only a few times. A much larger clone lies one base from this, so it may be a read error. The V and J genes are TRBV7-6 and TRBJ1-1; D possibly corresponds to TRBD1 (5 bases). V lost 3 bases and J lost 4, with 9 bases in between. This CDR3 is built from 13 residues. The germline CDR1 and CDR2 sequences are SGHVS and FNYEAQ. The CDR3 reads CASSFAGGTEAFF. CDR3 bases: TGTGCCAGCAGCTTCGCGGGGGGCACTGAAGCTTTCTTT.

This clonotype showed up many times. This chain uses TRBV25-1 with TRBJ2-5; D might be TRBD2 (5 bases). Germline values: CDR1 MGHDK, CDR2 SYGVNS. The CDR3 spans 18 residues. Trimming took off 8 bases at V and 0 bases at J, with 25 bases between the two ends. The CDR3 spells CASGVGRRLRADQETQYF. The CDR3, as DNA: TGTGCCAGCGGCGTGGGCAGGCGACTACGAGCCGACCAAGAGACCCAGTACTTC.

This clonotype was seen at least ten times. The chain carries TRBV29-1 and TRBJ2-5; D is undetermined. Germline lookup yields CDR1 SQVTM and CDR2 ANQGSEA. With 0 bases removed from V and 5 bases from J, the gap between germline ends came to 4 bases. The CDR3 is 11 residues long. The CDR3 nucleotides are TGCAGCGTTGAAGAAGGGGAGACCCAGTACTTC. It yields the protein CSVEEGETQYF.

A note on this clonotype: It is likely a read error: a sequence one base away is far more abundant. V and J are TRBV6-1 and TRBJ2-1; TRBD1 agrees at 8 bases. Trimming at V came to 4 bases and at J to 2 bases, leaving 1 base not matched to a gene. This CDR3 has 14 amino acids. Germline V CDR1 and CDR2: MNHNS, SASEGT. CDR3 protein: CASSVRGPYNEQFF. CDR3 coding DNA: TGTGCCAGCAGTGTCAGGGGGCCCTACAATGAGCAGTTCTTC.

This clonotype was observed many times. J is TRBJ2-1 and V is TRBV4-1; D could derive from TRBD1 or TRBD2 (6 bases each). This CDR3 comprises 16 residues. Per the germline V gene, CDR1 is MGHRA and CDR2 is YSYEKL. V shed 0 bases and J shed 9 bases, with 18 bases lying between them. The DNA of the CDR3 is TGCGCCAGCAGCCAAGAGGGGACTGGGGGCTCTAGTGAGCAGTTCTTC. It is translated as CASSQEGTGGSSEQFF.